One TCR beta chain is described in this entry. The sample holds a few counts of this clone. It lacks a known antigen. No quality values exist for individual bases; no much larger clone is one base distant. Patients with a history of autoimmune disease or receiving systemic immunosuppression were excluded from the trial. Peripheral blood for TCR sequencing was drawn from every dose cohort at baseline, at cycle 4 day 1 and at cycle 7 day 1. The samples were drawn from a first-in-human, open-label, multicenter phase I dose-escalation trial of ivuxolimab. Adults with locally advanced or metastatic melanoma, renal cell, hepatocellular, or head and neck squamous cell carcinoma were enrolled in the trial. CD4+ and CD8+ T cells were sorted separately from peripheral blood before TCR sequencing. From the cysteine up to the phenylalanine, the CDR3 has a length of 14 residues. The only DNA kept is the CDR3, 42 bases in frame from the first base. Per the germline V gene (reference sequence), MNHNY is the CDR1 and SVGAGI is the CDR2. The germline ends are 9 bases apart after V is trimmed by 2 bases and J by 3 bases.

The record originates from a study of OX40 agonist ivuxolimab in advanced cancers. In terms of the full investigation: The costimulatory receptor OX40 (CD134) was targeted by ivuxolimab, a fully human IgG2 agonistic monoclonal antibody. Intravenous ivuxolimab was administered to patients every 2 weeks at six dose levels: 0.01, 0.1, 0.3, 1.5, 3 and 10 mg/kg. Of the approximately 54 dose-escalation patients, hepatocellular carcinoma was present in 19, melanoma in approximately 15, renal cell carcinoma in 9 and head and neck cancer in 9. In the dose-escalation cohort, approximately 80% of patients were male, and the mean age was around 65 years with a range of roughly 23 to 79. Patients were allowed to have had prior anti-PD-1, anti-PD-L1 or anti-CTLA-4 therapy, and more than 35% of the dose-escalation patients had been treated with checkpoint inhibitors. Three dose-escalation patients achieved partial responses, one with hepatocellular carcinoma and two with cutaneous melanoma. Peripheral TCRbeta sequencing was intended to test whether TCR sequence diversity was altered and clonal T-cell expansion was caused by ivuxolimab. The paper reports the monotherapy dose-escalation portion (N ≈ 50 patients) of the phase I ivuxolimab trial. Findings and caveats that apply to the study as a whole: In the 0.1-3.0 mg/kg groups, partial responders had among the lowest normalized peripheral clonal expansion, particularly in CD8+ T cells. After ivuxolimab, more expanded clones were found on average in CD8+ T cells than in CD4+ T cells. Low levels of normalized T-cell clonal expansion were also seen in some nonresponding patients. At doses of 0.1 to 3.0 mg/kg, clonal expansion of both CD4+ and CD8+ T cells in blood was seen between baseline and week 6. The antigen specificity of the peripheral T cells that underwent clonal expansion was not determined.

To sequence the TCRbeta CDR3 region, genomic DNA was isolated from the sorted cells. The immunoSEQ Assay was used for sequencing of TCRbeta CDR3 regions. The clones in this table, taken by TCRdb from immuneACCESS, are in-frame only. Not every clone is retained; where verified, under half of the shortfall comes from an unresolved V gene, and the cause of the rest is unknown. Present in this sample are roughly 61,000 clones, roughly 84% of which were seen just once. The ten most abundant clones make up approximately 0.57% of the sample. The receptor was derived from an adult with an advanced solid tumor such as melanoma, head and neck, liver or kidney cancer. This specimen consisted of CD4+ or CD8+ T cells sorted from blood, obtained in a trial of the OX40 agonist ivuxolimab. This chain joins TRBV6-6 to TRBJ2-3; 6 matching bases give a weak D call of TRBD2. Read as DNA, the sequence is TGTGCCAGCAGTTACCCGAGCGGGACAGATACGCAGTATTTT. Translation gives CASSYPSGTDTQYF.